Following are 8 T cell receptor beta chains from one sample sequenced in a study of OX40 agonist ivuxolimab in advanced cancers. Data came from immunoSEQ multiplex PCR; TCRdb stores just in-frame clones and leaves some out. The sample carries about 17,000 clones, 76% recorded once. The sequences come from CD4+ or CD8+ T cells sorted from blood, collected in a trial of the OX40 agonist ivuxolimab. These receptor sequences come from an adult with an advanced solid tumor such as melanoma, head and neck, liver or kidney cancer.

In nucleotides, the CDR3 is TGCGCCAGCAGCTCGACGAGTTCCTACGAGCAGTACTTC. It specifies CASSSTSSYEQYF. The rearrangement uses TRBV5-1 and TRBJ2-7; D is unclear. The CDR3 consists of 13 residues. The V end was cut by 3 bases, the J end by 1 base, with 8 bases between. In germline, CDR1 is SGHRS, CDR2 YFSETQ. Full variable domain (rest looked up from reference TRBV5-1 and TRBJ2-7): KAGVTQTPRYLIKTRGQQVTLSCSPISGHRSVSWYQQTPGQGLQFLFEYFSETQRNKGNFPGRFSGRQFSNSRSEMNVSTLELGDSALYLCASSSTSSYEQYFGPGTRLTVT.

The V gene is TRBV15, the J gene TRBJ1-2; TRBD1 might be the D (5 bases). With 3 bases removed from V and 5 bases from J, the gap between germline ends came to 19 bases. Germline lookup yields CDR1 LNHNV and CDR2 YYDKDF (reference sequence). There are 16 residues in the CDR3. CDR3 coding DNA: TGTGCCACCAGCAGCCCCTGGGGGGGAGGTGGATATGGCTACACCTTC. The encoded protein is CATSSPWGGGGYGYTF.

As regards this clone: Other DNA sequences in the same sample also yield this CDR3. The gene calls are TRBV7-9 and TRBJ2-6; D remains unclear. Trimming shortened V by 5 bases and J by 0 bases, and 8 bases separated the two germline ends. This CDR3 has 15 amino acids. The germline V gene has CDR1 SEHNR and CDR2 FQNEAQ (reference sequence). The CDR3 nucleotides are TGTGCCAGCAGCCTCTCCGTCTCTGGGGCCAACGTCCTGACTTTC. Amino acid sequence: CASSLSVSGANVLTF. Full variable domain (remainder filled in from reference TRBV7-9 and TRBJ2-6): DTGVSQNPRHKITKRGQNVTFRCDPISEHNRLYWYRQTLGQGPEFLTYFQNEAQLEKSRLLSDRFSAERPKGSFSTLEIQRTEQGDSAMYLCASSLSVSGANVLTFGAGSRLTVL.

The chain links TRBV27 to TRBJ1-5; unclear D gene. The V and J ends lost 1 base and 1 base respectively, with 8 bases between them. The CDR3 contains 15 residues. Germline V lookup: CDR1 MNHEY, CDR2 SMNVEV (reference sequence). This chain's CDR3 is CASSLLGESNQPQHF. The CDR3 DNA follows: TGTGCCAGCAGTTTATTGGGCGAAAGCAATCAGCCCCAGCATTTT.

The chain recombines TRBV7-9 with TRBJ1-1; D may be TRBD1 (5 bases). This CDR3 has 13 amino acids. Deletions cut 2 bases from V and 4 bases from J, with 8 bases between. Germline V gene data show CDR1 as SEHNR and CDR2 as FQNEAQ (reference sequence). Here the CDR3 reads CASSLPGGTEAFF. CDR3 nucleotides: TGTGCCAGCAGCTTACCGGGGGGCACTGAAGCTTTCTTT. The complete variable domain, with remaining parts taken from reference TRBV7-9 and TRBJ1-1, reads DTGVSQNPRHKITKRGQNVTFRCDPISEHNRLYWYRQTLGQGPEFLTYFQNEAQLEKSRLLSDRFSAERPKGSFSTLEIQRTEQGDSAMYLCASSLPGGTEAFFGQGTRLTVV.

The chain links TRBV15 to TRBJ2-7; D is uncertain. V gave up 1 base and J gave up 7 bases, with 17 bases separating them. Germline loops: CDR1 LNHNV, CDR2 YYDKDF (reference sequence). The CDR3 is made up of 15 amino acids. The CDR3 bases are TGTGCCACCAGCAGAGTTAGGTTACGGGTAGGGGAGCAGTACTTC. It translates to CATSRVRLRVGEQYF.

This chain uses TRBV7-9 with TRBJ1-5; 9 bases are a match to TRBD1. CDR3 size: 15 residues. Germline V CDR1 and CDR2: SEHNR, FQNEAQ (reference sequence). V lost 4 bases to trimming and J lost 5 bases; unmatched junction nucleotides: 6. The CDR3 protein is CASSSTGGLDQPQHF. CDR3 coding DNA: TGTGCCAGCAGCTCCACAGGGGGCTTGGATCAGCCCCAGCATTTT. The variable domain in full, completed from reference TRBV7-9 and TRBJ1-5, reads DTGVSQNPRHKITKRGQNVTFRCDPISEHNRLYWYRQTLGQGPEFLTYFQNEAQLEKSRLLSDRFSAERPKGSFSTLEIQRTEQGDSAMYLCASSSTGGLDQPQHFGDGTRLSIL.

This clone was seen just once. The V gene is TRBV4-1, the J gene TRBJ1-2; D gene unclear. Germline-derived CDR1 and CDR2 are MGHRA and YSYEKL. CDR3 length: 14 amino acids. Trimming left V 1 base short and J 5 bases short, with 11 bases between. The CDR3 DNA reads as TGCGCCAGCAGCCAAGTTGACCTCAGGTATGGCTACACCTTC. Protein: CASSQVDLRYGYTF.